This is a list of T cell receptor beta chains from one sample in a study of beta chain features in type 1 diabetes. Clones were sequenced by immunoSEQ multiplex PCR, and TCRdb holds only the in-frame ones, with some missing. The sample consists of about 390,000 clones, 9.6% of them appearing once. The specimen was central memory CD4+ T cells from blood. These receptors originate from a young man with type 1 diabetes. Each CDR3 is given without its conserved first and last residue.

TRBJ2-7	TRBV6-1	ASSDRLGGAYEQY
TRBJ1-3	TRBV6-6	ASSYAQGALGNTIY
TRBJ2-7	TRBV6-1	ASRTRWAQGTEQY
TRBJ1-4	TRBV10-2	ASRIPHGPEEKLF
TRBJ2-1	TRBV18	ASSPGLASGNEQF
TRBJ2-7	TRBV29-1	SVQPREKAYEQY
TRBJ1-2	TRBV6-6	ASMGSGGYGYT
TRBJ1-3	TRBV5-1	ASSFSGVDGNTIY
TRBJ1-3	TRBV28	ASSLPISGGSGNTIY
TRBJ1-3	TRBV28	ASSSGWGNTIY
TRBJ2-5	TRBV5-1	ASSLGAGAYQETQY
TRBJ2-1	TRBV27	ASRRDFRYGINEQF
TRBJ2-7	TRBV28	ASAGTSSDEQY
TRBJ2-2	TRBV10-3	AISVEGAVGELF
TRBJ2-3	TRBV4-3	ASSQDGFYTDTQY
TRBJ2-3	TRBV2	ASSNRDTITDTQY
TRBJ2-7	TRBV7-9	ASSVNYEQY
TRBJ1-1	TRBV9	ASSPRQVGTEAF
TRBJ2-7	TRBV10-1	ASSETRYEQY
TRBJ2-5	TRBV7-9	ASSLTSGSRETQY
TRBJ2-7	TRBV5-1	ASSPRGQDSEQY
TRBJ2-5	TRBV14	ASSLSPVETQY
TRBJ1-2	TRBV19	ASSTEYGYT
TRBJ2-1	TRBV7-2	ASSPGTSGRDYNEQF
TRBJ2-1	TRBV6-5	ARINEQF
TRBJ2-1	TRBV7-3	ASSLTRNDEQF
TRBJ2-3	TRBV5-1	ASSLLKREDTQY
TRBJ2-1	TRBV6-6	ASTTRREGRNEQF
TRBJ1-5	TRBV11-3	ASSSGYSNQPQH
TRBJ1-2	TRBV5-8	ASSQDRDRGNYGYT
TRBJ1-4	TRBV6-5	ASSYQGSTEKLF
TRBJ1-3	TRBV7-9	ASSLAVRGSGNTIY
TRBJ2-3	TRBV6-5	ASSYGVSGTDTQY
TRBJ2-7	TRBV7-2	ASSFMGQNYEQY
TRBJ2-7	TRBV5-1	ASSLRVAGGWLSYEQY
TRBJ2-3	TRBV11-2	ASSRTMGTDTQY
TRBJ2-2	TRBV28	ASGAWTGGAAGELF
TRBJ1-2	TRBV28	ASSPRPYGYT
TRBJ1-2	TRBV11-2	ASSIGTGLAGGYT
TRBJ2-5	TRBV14	ASSQGTPHQETQY
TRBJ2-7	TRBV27	ASSPGTSGINEQY
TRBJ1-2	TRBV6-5	ASNRGGNNYGYT